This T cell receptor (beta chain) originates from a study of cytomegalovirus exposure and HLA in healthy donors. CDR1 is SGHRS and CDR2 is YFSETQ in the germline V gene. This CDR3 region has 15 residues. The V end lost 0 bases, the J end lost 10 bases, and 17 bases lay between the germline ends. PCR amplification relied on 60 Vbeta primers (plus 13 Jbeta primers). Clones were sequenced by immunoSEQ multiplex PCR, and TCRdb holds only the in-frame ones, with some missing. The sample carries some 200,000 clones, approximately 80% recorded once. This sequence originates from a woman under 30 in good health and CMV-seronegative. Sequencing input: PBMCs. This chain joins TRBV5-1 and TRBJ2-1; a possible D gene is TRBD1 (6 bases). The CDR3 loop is CASSLAGTRDGEQFF. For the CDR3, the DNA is TGCGCCAGCAGCTTGGCCGGGACAAGGGATGGCGAGCAGTTCTTC. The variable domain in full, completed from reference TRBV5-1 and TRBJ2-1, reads KAGVTQTPRYLIKTRGQQVTLSCSPISGHRSVSWYQQTPGQGLQFLFEYFSETQRNKGNFPGRFSGRQFSNSRSEMNVSTLELGDSALYLCASSLAGTRDGEQFFGPGTRLTVL.